This T cell receptor (beta chain) was sequenced for a study of blood T cell repertoires in COVID-19. As for the study in general: COVID-19 samples collected from the United States, Italy and Spain covered acute and convalescent phases. Sources were T cells, B-cell-depleted T cells, or PBMCs; the material itself was cDNA or gDNA.

During active infection, Seattle patients enrolled and were then monitored through disease. In the study's own analysis: The assay estimated nucleated cells by amplifying reference gene primers. Sequencing was performed with immunoSEQ multiplex PCR; in TCRdb, only in-frame clones are kept and a portion is missing. V, J and clone size are taken as reported in that table, and D and trimming were inferred from the DNA itself. The sample lists roughly 290,000 clones, over 75% seen once, with approximately 0.94% in the top ten. The V gene's germline CDR1 is LNHDA and CDR2 SQIVND (reference sequence). This CDR3 comprises 15 residues. Trimming pared 2 bases from V and 2 bases from J, leaving 9 bases between.

The chain links TRBV19 to TRBJ2-2; D ambiguous. Material for sequencing was peripheral blood. This sequence originates from a human donor with COVID-19, enrolled during active disease. The donor label of this sample is uncertain. CDR3 protein: CASSITRINTGELFF. The CDR3 DNA sequence: TGTGCCAGTAGTATAACCAGGATAAACACCGGGGAGCTGTTTTTT.